A single sample is the source of the 27 T cell receptor beta chains below, sequenced in a study of cytomegalovirus exposure and HLA in healthy donors. Primers included in the PCR were 60 Vbeta and 13 Jbeta primers. The table came from immunoSEQ multiplex PCR; TCRdb's copy has only in-frame clones and leaves some out. The repertoire holds about 170,000 clones, with roughly 80% as singletons. Sequencing was done on a sample of PBMCs. Receptors originate from a young woman in good health and CMV-seronegative.

In its sample, this clone was seen once. This chain uses TRBV19 with TRBJ2-6, with TRBD1 matching over 10 bases. The CDR3 covers 18 residues. Germline CDR1 reads LNHDA; CDR2 reads SQIVND (reference sequence). V dropped 2 bases and J dropped 0; count of bases not matched to a gene: 4. The CDR3 DNA reads as TGTGCCAGTAGTATAAGGACAGGGGGGAGCTCTGGGGCCAACGTCCTGACTTTC. Amino acids: CASSIRTGGSSGANVLTF.

The gene calls are TRBV7-2 and TRBJ2-7, with a tentative D call TRBD1 (6 bases). V lost 1 base to trimming and J lost 2 bases, with 12 bases between them. The CDR3 is 15 amino acids. Germline CDR1 is SGHTA and CDR2 is FQGNSA. In nucleotides, the CDR3 is TGTGCCAGCAGCTTAGGGCAGGGGAGCCCCTACGAGCAGTACTTC. Translated, it gives CASSLGQGSPYEQYF.

The genes are TRBV9 and TRBJ1-2; no firm D call. Trimming pared 4 bases from V and 2 bases from J, leaving 27 bases between. Germline CDR1 reads SGDLS; CDR2 reads YYNGEE. The CDR3 sequence is 19 residues long. CDR3 loop: CASSPRPGSLGVWNYGYTF. The DNA for the CDR3 is TGTGCCAGCAGCCCACGGCCGGGGTCTCTTGGCGTTTGGAACTATGGCTACACCTTC.

This clone is a singleton in its sample. The rearrangement uses TRBV29-1 and TRBJ2-7; the match to TRBD1 covers 12 bases. The CDR3 is made up of 13 amino acids. V was pared by 5 bases and J by 5 bases, with 4 bases of the junction left unmatched. Germline CDR1 reads SQVTM; CDR2 reads ANQGSEA. This chain's CDR3 is CSVTGTGGNEQYF. In DNA, the CDR3 is TGCAGCGTTACCGGGACAGGGGGCAACGAGCAGTACTTC.

V usage is TRBV14 and J usage is TRBJ2-1; weak D call: TRBD2 (6 bases). V was trimmed by 1 base and J by 6 bases, leaving 13 bases between them. The CDR3 is made up of 15 amino acids. The V gene's germline CDR1 is SGHDN and CDR2 FVKESK. The CDR3 sequence: CASSQGRTSRNEQFF. DNA of the CDR3: TGTGCCAGCAGCCAAGGGCGCACTAGCCGCAATGAGCAGTTCTTC.

The V gene is TRBV29-1, the J gene TRBJ2-5, with D uncertain. V gave up 2 bases and J gave up 2 bases, with 6 bases separating them. CDR3 size: 12 residues. In germline, CDR1 is SQVTM, CDR2 ANQGSEA. The CDR3 spells CSVESRQETQYF. The CDR3 DNA sequence: TGCAGCGTTGAAAGCAGGCAAGAGACCCAGTACTTC.

This clone was seen a handful of times. The chain has TRBV6-1 and TRBJ2-1; TRBD1 aligns across 8 bases. The CDR3 extends over 17 amino acids. The trim removed 1 base at V and 6 bases at J, leaving 11 bases unmatched. Germline CDR1 is MNHNS and CDR2 is SASEGT. DNA for the CDR3: TGTGCCAGCAGTGAAGAATTGGGGACAGGAGGTGGCAATGAGCAGTTCTTC. Its translation is CASSEELGTGGGNEQFF.

The V and J genes are TRBV5-4 and TRBJ2-3, with 15 bases identical to TRBD2. The germline V gene has CDR1 SGHNT and CDR2 YYREEE (reference sequence). With 4 bases clipped from V and 2 bases from J, the junction kept 5 bases outside the gene matches. This CDR3 spans 17 amino acids. The CDR3 nucleotides read TGTGCCAGCAGCCCGGGACTAGCGGGAGGTTTCACAGATACGCAGTATTTT. It codes for CASSPGLAGGFTDTQYF.

The J gene is TRBJ1-3, the V gene TRBV18; D is unclear. V was trimmed by 3 bases and J by 0 bases, leaving 21 bases between them. There are 19 residues in the CDR3. Germline CDR1 and CDR2: KGHSH and LQKENI. The CDR3 protein is CASSPSAVSVLSSGNTIYF. DNA for the CDR3: TGTGCCAGCTCACCGTCTGCAGTTTCAGTCCTTTCCTCTGGAAACACCATATATTTT.

This clone has a single count. The V call is TRBV27, the J call TRBJ2-2, with D perhaps TRBD1 (5 bases). V dropped 6 bases and J dropped 5 bases, with 16 bases sitting between them. Per the germline V gene, CDR1 is MNHEY and CDR2 is SMNVEV (reference sequence). The CDR3 contains 15 residues. This CDR3 is CASRPVGAGTGELFF. The CDR3 nucleotides are TGTGCCAGCAGGCCGGTAGGGGCAGGTACCGGGGAGCTGTTTTTT.

The V call is TRBV4-1, the J call TRBJ1-5, with D perhaps TRBD1 (6 bases). In germline, CDR1 is MGHRA, CDR2 YSYEKL. Trimming took off 3 bases at V and 6 bases at J, with 12 bases between the two ends. The CDR3 totals 14 residues. The CDR3 here is CASSHGGAGQPQHF. The CDR3 coding sequence is TGCGCCAGCAGCCACGGGGGGGCCGGTCAGCCCCAGCATTTT.

This sequence joins TRBV19 and TRBJ2-7; 11 bases fit TRBD2. CDR1 LNHDA and CDR2 SQIVND come from the germline V gene (reference sequence). V was clipped by 6 bases and J by 2 bases; unmatched bases: 6. CDR3 length: 15 amino acids. The CDR3 DNA follows: TGTGCCAGTAGGGACTTAGCGGGAGGGACCTACGAGCAGTACTTC. Translation gives CASRDLAGGTYEQYF.

Only a few counts were recorded for this clone. This chain's CDR3 is CASSLWRNVQYF. DNA of the CDR3: TGTGCCAGCAGCTTATGGAGGAACGTTCAGTACTTC. This chain joins TRBV5-8 and TRBJ2-4; D might be TRBD2 (5 bases). The CDR3 is 12 residues long. Looked up from germline, CDR1 is SGHTS and CDR2 is YDEGEE. V was trimmed by 2 bases and J by 11 bases, leaving 11 bases between them.

This chain connects TRBV11-2 to TRBJ1-4; 8 bases are a match to TRBD1. CDR3 length: 15 residues. V shed 6 bases and J 8 bases; nucleotides not matched to a gene: 11. Germline V gene sequence: CDR1 SGHAT, CDR2 FQNNGV. This chain's CDR3 is CASSPTWGQDEKLFF. As DNA, the CDR3 is TGTGCCAGCAGTCCGACCTGGGGACAGGACGAAAAACTGTTTTTT.

The chain joins TRBV7-2 to TRBJ2-7; TRBD1 agrees at 8 bases. This CDR3 contains 15 residues. Germline V gene sequence: CDR1 SGHTA, CDR2 FQGNSA. Trimming took 4 bases from V and 6 from J; bases not matched to a gene: 11. CDR3 DNA sequence: TGTGCCAGCAGCTCAAGAGCCGGGACAGGCGTCGAGCAGTACTTC. Protein: CASSSRAGTGVEQYF.

J is TRBJ1-4 and V is TRBV6-4; a possible D gene is TRBD1 (5 bases). This CDR3 is built from 13 residues. V lost 5 bases to trimming and J lost 7 bases, with 11 bases between them. CDR1 is MRHNA and CDR2 is SNTAGT in the germline V gene. In DNA form, the CDR3 reads TGTGCCAGCAGTAGGGGTCTTGGTGAAAAACTGTTTTTT. This translates into CASSRGLGEKLFF.

CDR3 residues: CASSIAGYNEQFF. The CDR3 coding sequence is TGTGCCAGTAGTATAGCGGGGTACAATGAGCAGTTCTTC. The chain links TRBV19 to TRBJ2-1; possible D gene TRBD2, 5 bases. Trimming took off 1 base at V and 4 bases at J, with 5 bases between the two ends. Germline assignment: CDR1 LNHDA and CDR2 SQIVND (reference sequence). This CDR3 is 13 amino acids long.

The chain couples TRBV5-6 to TRBJ2-1; a possible D gene is TRBD2 (6 bases). The CDR3 covers 13 residues. V lost 4 bases to trimming and J lost 9 bases, with 14 bases between them. The V gene's germline CDR1 is SGHDT and CDR2 YYEEEE. Here the CDR3 reads CASSPRAGREQFF. The DNA of the CDR3 is TGTGCCAGCAGCCCACGGGCGGGGCGTGAGCAGTTCTTC.

This sequence joins TRBV4-1 and TRBJ2-4; tentatively, D is TRBD2 (5 bases). The V gene lost 4 bases and the J gene lost 0 bases, with 16 bases spanning the gap. From germline, CDR1 is MGHRA and CDR2 YSYEKL. The CDR3 contains 17 residues. The CDR3 DNA is TGCGCCAGCAGCCCCGGAGGTGTGGGTCTAGCCAAAAACATTCAGTACTTC. Encoded protein: CASSPGGVGLAKNIQYF.

This clone turned up a few times. The chain couples TRBV5-4 to TRBJ2-1, with 8 bases lining up with TRBD2. J was trimmed by 6 bases and V by 3 bases; bases with no gene match: 5. The CDR3 extends over 14 amino acids. CDR1 and CDR2 (germline): SGHNT, YYREEE (reference sequence). This CDR3 is CASSSTGTSNEQFF. The CDR3 DNA follows: TGTGCCAGCAGCTCCACCGGGACTAGCAATGAGCAGTTCTTC.

The chain employs TRBV18 and TRBJ2-2; 9 positions agree with TRBD2. Germline assignment: CDR1 KGHSH and CDR2 LQKENI. V was clipped by 2 bases and J by 1 base; unmatched bases: 8. The CDR3 runs 18 residues. Here the CDR3 DNA reads TGTGCCAGCTCACCAGAACCCGCTAGCGGGAAGAACACCGGGGAGCTGTTTTTT. Translation gives CASSPEPASGKNTGELFF.

The chain has TRBV4-3 and TRBJ2-4; D gene ambiguous. CDR1 is LGHNA and CDR2 is YSLEER in the germline V gene. This CDR3 spans 14 amino acids. V lost 0 bases to trimming and J lost 7 bases, with 10 bases between them. CDR3 amino acids: CASSQDLGPNIQYF. CDR3 sequence (DNA): TGCGCCAGCAGCCAAGATTTGGGCCCTAACATTCAGTACTTC.

This clone was seen a single time. The V call is TRBV2, the J call TRBJ1-5; 10 bases line up with TRBD1. Germline V gene data show CDR1 as SNHLY and CDR2 as FYNNEI. Trimming at V came to 6 bases and at J to 15 bases, leaving 8 bases not matched to a gene. The CDR3 loop spans 12 amino acids. CDR3 nucleotide sequence: TGTGCCAGCAGAAGGGACGGGGACAGGGGGCATTTT. Its protein product is CASRRDGDRGHF.

This sequence joins TRBV19 and TRBJ2-2; possible D gene TRBD2, 5 bases. V was shortened by 1 base and J by 4 bases, with 7 bases between the two germline ends. The CDR3 consists of 14 residues. From germline, CDR1 is LNHDA and CDR2 SQIVND (reference sequence). The CDR3 DNA is TGTGCCAGTAGTATAGGGGAGAGCACCGGGGAGCTGTTTTTT. Translated: CASSIGESTGELFF.

The chain employs TRBV5-1 and TRBJ2-7, with 8 bases aligning to TRBD2. The CDR3 contains 17 residues. The ends lost 3 bases at V and 1 base at J; junction bases unmatched: 12. Germline loops: CDR1 SGHRS, CDR2 YFSETQ. The CDR3 region has the DNA TGCGCCAGCAGCTCGGGGCGCCGGGAGGGCCTGTCCTACGAGCAGTACTTC. Translating gives CASSSGRREGLSYEQYF.

The chain uses TRBV19 and TRBJ2-3; unclear D gene. V was cut by 2 bases and J by 2 bases, with 8 bases left in between. The CDR3 covers 14 residues. Germline V gene lookup returns CDR1 LNHDA and CDR2 SQIVND (reference sequence). Written as DNA, the CDR3 is TGTGCCAGTAGTATACGCGGTTTCACAGATACGCAGTATTTT. Its translation: CASSIRGFTDTQYF.

The gene calls are TRBV12-5 and TRBJ1-4; D gene unclear. The CDR3 runs 15 residues. Germline loops: CDR1 LGHNT, CDR2 FRNRAP. V was clipped by 6 bases and J by 8 bases, with 19 bases between them. The DNA for the CDR3 is TGTGCTAGTGGAACCGGCACCCTCGCGGGAGAAAAACTGTTTTTT. It translates to CASGTGTLAGEKLFF.